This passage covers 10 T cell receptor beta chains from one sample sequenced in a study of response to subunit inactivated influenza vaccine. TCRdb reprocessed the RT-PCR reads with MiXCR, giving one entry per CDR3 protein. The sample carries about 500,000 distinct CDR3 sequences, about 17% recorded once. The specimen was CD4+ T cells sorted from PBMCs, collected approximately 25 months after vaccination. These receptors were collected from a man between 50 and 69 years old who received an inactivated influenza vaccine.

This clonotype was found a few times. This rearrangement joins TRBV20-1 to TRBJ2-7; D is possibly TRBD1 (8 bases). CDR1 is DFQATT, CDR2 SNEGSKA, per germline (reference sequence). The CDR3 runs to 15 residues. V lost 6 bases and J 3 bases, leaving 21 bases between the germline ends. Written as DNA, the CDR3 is TGCAGTGCCCAACGGGGAGGGACAGGATTCTACGAGCAGTACTTC. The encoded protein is CSAQRGGTGFYEQYF.

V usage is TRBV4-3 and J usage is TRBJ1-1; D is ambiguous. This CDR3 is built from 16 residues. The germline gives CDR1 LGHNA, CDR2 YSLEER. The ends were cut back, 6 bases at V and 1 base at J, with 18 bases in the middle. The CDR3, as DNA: TGCGCCAGCAGTACCTCCCCCTCGGCACCGAACACTGAAGCTTTCTTT. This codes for CASSTSPSAPNTEAFF.

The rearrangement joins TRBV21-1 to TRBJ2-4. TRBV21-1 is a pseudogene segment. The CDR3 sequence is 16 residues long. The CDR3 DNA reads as TGTGCCAGCAGCAAACGATCTTCGAATCTCAAAAACATTCAGTACTTC. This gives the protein CASSKRSSNLKNIQYF.

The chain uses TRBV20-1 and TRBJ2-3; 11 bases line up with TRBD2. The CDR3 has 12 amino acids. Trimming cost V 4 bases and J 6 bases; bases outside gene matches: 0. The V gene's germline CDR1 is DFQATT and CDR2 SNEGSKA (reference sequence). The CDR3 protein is CSATSGGDTQYF. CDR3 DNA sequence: TGCAGTGCTACTAGCGGGGGGGATACGCAGTATTTT.

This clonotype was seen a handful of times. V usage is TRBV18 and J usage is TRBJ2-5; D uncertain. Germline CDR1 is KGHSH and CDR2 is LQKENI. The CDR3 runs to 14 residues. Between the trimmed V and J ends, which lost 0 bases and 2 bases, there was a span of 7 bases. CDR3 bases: TGTGCCAGCTCACCACCTGTGAAACAAGAGACCCAGTACTTC. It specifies CASSPPVKQETQYF.

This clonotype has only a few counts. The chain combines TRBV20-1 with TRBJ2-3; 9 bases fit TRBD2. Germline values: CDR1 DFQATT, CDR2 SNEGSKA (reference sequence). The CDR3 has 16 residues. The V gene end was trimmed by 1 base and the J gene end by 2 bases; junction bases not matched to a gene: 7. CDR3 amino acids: CSARGPGLAFTDTQYF. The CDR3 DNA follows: TGCAGTGCTAGAGGCCCAGGACTAGCGTTCACAGATACGCAGTATTTT.

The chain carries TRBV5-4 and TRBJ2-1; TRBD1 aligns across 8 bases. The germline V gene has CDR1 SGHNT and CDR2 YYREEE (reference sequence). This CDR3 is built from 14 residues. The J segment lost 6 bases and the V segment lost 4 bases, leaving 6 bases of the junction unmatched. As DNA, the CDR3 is TGTGCCAGCAGCACCCAGGGGGCGGTCAATGAGCAGTTCTTC. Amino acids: CASSTQGAVNEQFF.

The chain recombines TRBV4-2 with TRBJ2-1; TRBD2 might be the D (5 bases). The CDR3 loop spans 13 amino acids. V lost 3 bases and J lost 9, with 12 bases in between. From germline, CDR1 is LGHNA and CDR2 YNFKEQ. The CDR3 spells CASSHDTRGEQFF. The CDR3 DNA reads TGTGCCAGCAGCCACGATACTAGAGGTGAGCAGTTCTTC.

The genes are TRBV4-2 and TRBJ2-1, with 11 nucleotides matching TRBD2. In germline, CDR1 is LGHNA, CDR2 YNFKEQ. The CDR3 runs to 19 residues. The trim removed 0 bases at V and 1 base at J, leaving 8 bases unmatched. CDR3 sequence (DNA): TGTGCCAGCAGCCAAGATTATCTAGCGGGGGGCTTTTCCTACAATGAGCAGTTCTTC. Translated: CASSQDYLAGGFSYNEQFF.

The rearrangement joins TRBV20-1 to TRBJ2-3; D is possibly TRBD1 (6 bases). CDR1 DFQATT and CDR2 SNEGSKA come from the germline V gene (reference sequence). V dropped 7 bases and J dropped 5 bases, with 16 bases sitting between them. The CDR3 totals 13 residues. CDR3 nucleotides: TGCAGTGAGGGGGTCACCCCTCAAGATACGCAGTATTTT. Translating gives CSEGVTPQDTQYF.